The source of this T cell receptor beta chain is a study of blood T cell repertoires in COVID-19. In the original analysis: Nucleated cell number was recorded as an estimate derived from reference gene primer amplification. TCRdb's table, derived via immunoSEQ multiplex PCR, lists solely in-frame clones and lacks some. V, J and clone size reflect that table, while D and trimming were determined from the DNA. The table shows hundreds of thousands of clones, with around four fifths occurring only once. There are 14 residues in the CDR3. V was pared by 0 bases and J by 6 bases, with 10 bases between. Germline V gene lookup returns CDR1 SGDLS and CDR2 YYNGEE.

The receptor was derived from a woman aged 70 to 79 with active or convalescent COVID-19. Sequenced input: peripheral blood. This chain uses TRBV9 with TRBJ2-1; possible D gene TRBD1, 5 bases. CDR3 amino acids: CASSVDLGVNEQFF. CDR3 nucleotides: TGTGCCAGCAGCGTAGACTTAGGGGTCAATGAGCAGTTCTTC.